This TCR beta chain stems from a study of neoadjuvant anti-PD-1 for oral cavity cancer (dated by TCRdb to the early 2020s). Some background on the complete study: Three to four biweekly doses of nivolumab at 3 mg/kg were mostly administered to patients before curative-intent surgical resection. For patients who did not progress, a fourth nivolumab dose was given around day 43, followed by definitive surgical resection on days 50-56. Responders were defined as patients with complete response, partial response or stable disease by RECIST 1.1; non-responders were defined as patients with progression. There were about a dozen patients in the parent correlative cohort, and the response rate was over 25%.

The CDR3, from cysteine to phenylalanine, totals 12 residues. The retained sequence is limited to the CDR3, 36 bases, with the frame set at the first base. V sheds 7 bases and J sheds 1 base, leaving 6 bases between their ends. CDR1 and CDR2, looked up from the germline V gene, are SNHLY and FYNNEI. In light of the paper, this sample's time point label describes: after neoadjuvant nivolumab, at surgical resection. None of the patients had received prior systemic or radiation treatment, and all were newly diagnosed with stage II-IVA oral cavity squamous cell carcinoma. The cohort was made up of patients with locally advanced, HPV-negative oral cavity squamous cell carcinoma. Peripheral blood mononuclear cells were analyzed directly and were not maintained or expanded in culture. Samples were obtained from a longitudinal correlative study of a single-arm phase II trial of neoadjuvant nivolumab in oral cavity squamous cell carcinoma. Subject-matched pre- and post-treatment PBMCs and tumors from three responders and three non-responders underwent genomic DNA-based TCRbeta sequencing. Peripheral blood mononuclear cells were drawn once before nivolumab treatment and a second time after treatment, when surgery took place. The Maxwell RSC DNA from Cells kit was used to extract genomic DNA from PBMCs.

Broader findings and caveats from the paper: Within PBMCs, T cell clonality (Gini index) was significantly higher in non-responders than responders after neoadjuvant nivolumab. TCR analyses included only a few patients per response group, and the authors called for larger cohorts for validation. A higher pretreatment blood Treg/Th17 ratio correlated with both higher pretreatment blood TCRbeta clonality and lower post-treatment tumor TCRbeta clonality.

Remarks on this clone: Its specific antigen is unknown. No qualities accompany the bases; no much larger clone lies one base away.

PBMC libraries used mostly 480 ng of input genomic DNA for deep sequencing, with six replicates per sample. Following the manufacturer's instructions, the team built TCRbeta libraries using the immunoSEQ hsTCRbeta kit. An Illumina NovaSeq 6000 S4 flow cell was used to sequence the final libraries, which had first been combined to 3 nM. In the source study's methods: The immunoSEQ Analyzer was used for raw data preprocessing and quality control. The analysis was limited to productive rearrangements, and each clonotype was defined by a unique CDR3 amino acid sequence. Using the R package tcR, the researchers computed the Gini-Simpson index as their estimate of repertoire clonality. Gini indices were compared with Student's t test, and associations with tumor size change were assessed by Pearson correlation. TCRdb retrieved this table from immuneACCESS and kept in-frame rearrangements only. Not all clones are present; in checked studies, unresolved V genes account for under half, and no reason is known for the remainder. V and J calls and clone size are those listed in that table; D and trimming were worked out from the DNA. For this sample the table gives over 65,000 clones, of which approximately 87% were detected only once. The ten largest make up around 2.8% of the sample.

Material: PBMCs, obtained after nivolumab (anti-PD-1) treatment. The chain uses TRBV2 and TRBJ2-3; TRBD2 is a weak D gene call, 5 bases matching. This TCR came from a person aged 35-79 years with oral cavity squamous cell carcinoma. The nucleotides read TGTGCCAGCATGCGGGGCACAGATACGCAGTATTTT. It codes for CASMRGTDTQYF.